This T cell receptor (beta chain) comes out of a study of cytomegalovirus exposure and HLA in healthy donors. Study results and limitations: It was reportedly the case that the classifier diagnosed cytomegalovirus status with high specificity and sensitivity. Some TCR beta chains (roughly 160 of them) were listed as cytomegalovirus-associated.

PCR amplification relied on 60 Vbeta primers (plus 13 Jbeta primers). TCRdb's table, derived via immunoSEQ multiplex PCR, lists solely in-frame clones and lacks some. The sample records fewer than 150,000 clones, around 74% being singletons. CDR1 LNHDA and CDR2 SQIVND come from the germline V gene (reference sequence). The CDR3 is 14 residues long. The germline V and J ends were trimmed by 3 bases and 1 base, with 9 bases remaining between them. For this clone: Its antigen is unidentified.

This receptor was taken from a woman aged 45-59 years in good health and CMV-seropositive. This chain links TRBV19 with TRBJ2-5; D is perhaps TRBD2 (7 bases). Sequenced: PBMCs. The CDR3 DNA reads TGTGCCAGTAGTATGGGGGGGGCCCAAGAGACCCAGTACTTC. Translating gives CASSMGGAQETQYF.